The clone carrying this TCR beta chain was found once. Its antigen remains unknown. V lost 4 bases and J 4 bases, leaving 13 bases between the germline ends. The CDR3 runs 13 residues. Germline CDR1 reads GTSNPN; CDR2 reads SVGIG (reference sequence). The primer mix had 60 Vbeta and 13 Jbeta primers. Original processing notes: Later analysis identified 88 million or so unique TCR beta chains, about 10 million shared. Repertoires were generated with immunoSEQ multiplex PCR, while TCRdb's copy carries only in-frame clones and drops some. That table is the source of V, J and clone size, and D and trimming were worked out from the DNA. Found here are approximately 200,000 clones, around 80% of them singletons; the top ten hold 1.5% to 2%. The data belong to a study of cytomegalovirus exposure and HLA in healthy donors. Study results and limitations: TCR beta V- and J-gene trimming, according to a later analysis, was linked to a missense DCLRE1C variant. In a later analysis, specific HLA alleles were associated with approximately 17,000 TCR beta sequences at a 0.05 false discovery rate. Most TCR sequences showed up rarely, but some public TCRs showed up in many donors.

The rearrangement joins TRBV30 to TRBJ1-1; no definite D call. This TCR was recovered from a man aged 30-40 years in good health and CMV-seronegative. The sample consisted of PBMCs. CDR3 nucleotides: TGTGCCTGGAACCCTTTCGGGAGCACTGAAGCTTTCTTT. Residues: CAWNPFGSTEAFF.